This T cell receptor beta chain came from a study of T cell responses to AZD1222 COVID-19 vaccine. Study results and limitations: Spike was spanned by vaccine-associated CD4 TCRs, with dominance at 160-218 and 743-854. Spike-specific TCR breadth rose after two AZD1222 doses, and depth rose as well. Baseline seropositivity characterized only a handful of AZD1222 recipients.

Comments on this clone: Its antigen is unidentified.

Sequencing used immunoSEQ multiplex PCR; TCRdb keeps in-frame clones, though not all of them. In the table there are roughly 180,000 clones, 70% to 90% of which are singletons. Germline V gene data show CDR1 as SQVTM and CDR2 as ANQGSEA. With V trimmed by 6 bases and J by 6 bases, 10 bases remained unmatched. The CDR3 is 14 amino acids. This TCR was sampled from an adult in good health. Specimen: peripheral blood, collected on day 0 of AZD1222 vaccination. The chain links TRBV29-1 to TRBJ1-5, with 8 bases that match TRBD1. In DNA form, the CDR3 reads TGCAGCGTCGCCTCGGACAGGGTAGGTCAGCCCCAGCATTTT. This encodes CSVASDRVGQPQHF.